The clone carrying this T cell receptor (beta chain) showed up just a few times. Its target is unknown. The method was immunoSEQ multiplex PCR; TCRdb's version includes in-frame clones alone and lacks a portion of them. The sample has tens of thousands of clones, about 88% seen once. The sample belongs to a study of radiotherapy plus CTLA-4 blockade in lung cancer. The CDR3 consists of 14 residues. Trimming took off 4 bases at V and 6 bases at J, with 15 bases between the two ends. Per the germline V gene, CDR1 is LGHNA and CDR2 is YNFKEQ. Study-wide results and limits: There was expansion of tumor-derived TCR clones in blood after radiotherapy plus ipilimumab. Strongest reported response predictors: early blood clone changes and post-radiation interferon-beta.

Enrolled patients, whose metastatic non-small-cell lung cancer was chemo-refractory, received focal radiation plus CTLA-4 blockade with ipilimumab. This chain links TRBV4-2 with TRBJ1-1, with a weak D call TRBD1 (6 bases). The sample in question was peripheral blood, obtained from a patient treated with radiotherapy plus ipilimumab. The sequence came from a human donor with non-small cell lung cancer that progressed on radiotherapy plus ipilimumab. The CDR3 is CASSRATGPPEAFF. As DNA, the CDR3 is TGTGCCAGCAGCCGCGCCACAGGGCCCCCTGAAGCTTTCTTT.